The source of this T cell receptor beta chain is a study of cytomegalovirus exposure and HLA in healthy donors. PCR was performed using 60 Vbeta and 13 Jbeta primers. TCRdb's table, derived via immunoSEQ multiplex PCR, lists solely in-frame clones and lacks some. The repertoire consists of about 150,000 clones, with 81% occurring once and the leading ten covering 1% to 1.5%. As regards this clone: Its matching antigen is unknown.

General study results and limits: There were fewer than 200 TCR beta chains listed as cytomegalovirus-associated. A classifier reportedly called cytomegalovirus status with high sensitivity and specificity.

CDR3 length: 15 amino acids. The trim removed 4 bases at V and 3 bases at J, leaving 3 bases unmatched. CDR1 is SGHNT and CDR2 is YYREEE in the germline V gene (reference sequence). The clonotype originates from a man aged 50-60 years in good health and CMV-seropositive. Sequencing was carried out using PBMCs. The V call is TRBV5-4, the J call TRBJ2-1; 11 nucleotides match TRBD2. Here the CDR3 reads CASSVGTSGYNEQFF. In DNA, the CDR3 is TGTGCCAGCAGCGTCGGGACTAGCGGCTACAATGAGCAGTTCTTC.